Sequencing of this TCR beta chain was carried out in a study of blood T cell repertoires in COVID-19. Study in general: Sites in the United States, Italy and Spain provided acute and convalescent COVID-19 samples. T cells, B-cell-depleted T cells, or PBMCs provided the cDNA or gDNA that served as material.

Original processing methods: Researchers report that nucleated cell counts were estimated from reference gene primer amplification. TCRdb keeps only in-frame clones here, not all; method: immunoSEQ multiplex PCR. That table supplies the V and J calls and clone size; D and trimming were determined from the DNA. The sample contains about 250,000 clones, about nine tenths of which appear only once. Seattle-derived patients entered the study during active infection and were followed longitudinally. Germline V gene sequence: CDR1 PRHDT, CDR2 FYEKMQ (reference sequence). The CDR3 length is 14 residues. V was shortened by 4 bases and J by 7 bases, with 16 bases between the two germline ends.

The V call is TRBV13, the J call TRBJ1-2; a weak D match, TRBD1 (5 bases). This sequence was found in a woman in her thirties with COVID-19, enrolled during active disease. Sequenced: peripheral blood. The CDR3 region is CASSSGGGLRGYTF. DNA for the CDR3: TGTGCCAGCAGCTCCGGGGGTGGCCTTCGTGGCTACACCTTC.